The 22 T cell receptor beta chains below all came from one sample that was sequenced in a study of human T cells and chemical hapten exposure. TCRdb re-analysed the RACE reads in MiXCR, keeping a single row per CDR3 protein. The repertoire holds a few hundred thousand distinct CDR3 sequences, with around 6% as singletons. Described time point: patch test 2, 6 weeks after DPC sensitization. As to treatment: therapeutic diphenylcyclopropenone sensitization with weekly scalp DPC. Sequences were derived from whole blood, sampled in connection with sensitization to the hapten diphenylcyclopropenone (DPC). The receptor source for this set is a woman between 18 and 29 years old with alopecia areata. Some clones in this sample may be carry-over from other donors' samples.

Many counts were recorded for this clonotype. V is TRBV6-1 and J is TRBJ2-3; D perhaps matches TRBD1 (6 bases). Germline CDR1 and CDR2: MNHNS and SASEGT. V lost 8 bases and J lost 0, with 9 bases in between. The CDR3 loop spans 13 amino acids. CDR3 sequence (DNA): TGTGCCAGCCGACAGGCTAGCACAGATACGCAGTATTTT. This translates into CASRQASTDTQYF.

The gene calls are TRBV20-1 and TRBJ1-4, with 7 bases matching TRBD1. Germline V gene data show CDR1 as DFQATT and CDR2 as SNEGSKA (reference sequence). The CDR3 has 17 amino acids. Trimming cost V 5 bases and J 0 bases; bases outside gene matches: 12. CDR3 bases: TGCAGTGCTGTGGAGACAGGGAGGAACGCAACTAATGAAAAACTGTTTTTT. This sequence encodes CSAVETGRNATNEKLFF.

This clonotype was counted at least ten times. The gene calls are TRBV27 and TRBJ1-2; tentatively, D is TRBD1 (6 bases). The CDR3 spans 15 residues. V was cut by 3 bases and J by 2 bases, with 13 bases left in between. CDR1 MNHEY and CDR2 SMNVEV come from the germline V gene (reference sequence). CDR3 protein: CASSFLRGGNYGYTF. CDR3 sequence (DNA): TGTGCCAGCAGTTTTTTGCGAGGGGGAAACTATGGCTACACCTTC.

In this sample, this clonotype turned up many times. The chain combines TRBV5-1 with TRBJ1-1; D is undetermined. This CDR3 region has 13 residues. Trimming cost V 6 bases and J 0 bases, with 9 bases left between them. The V gene's germline CDR1 is SGHRS and CDR2 YFSETQ. This CDR3 is CASMKDLNTEAFF. In nucleotides, the CDR3 is TGCGCCAGCATGAAAGATCTGAACACTGAAGCTTTCTTT.

Here the CDR3 DNA reads TGTGCCAGCAGTCCCGGACAGGGCTTGGAGACCCAGTACTTC. It codes for CASSPGQGLETQYF. This chain connects TRBV11-1 to TRBJ2-5, with 8 bases aligning to TRBD1. Trimming at V came to 6 bases and at J to 5 bases, leaving 8 bases not matched to a gene. The CDR3 spans 14 residues. Germline V gives CDR1 SGHAT, CDR2 FQDESV (reference sequence). The full variable domain, completed using reference TRBV11-1 and TRBJ2-5, is EAEVAQSPRYKITEKSQAVAFWCDPISGHATLYWYRQILGQGPELLVQFQDESVVDDSQLPKDRFSAERLKGVDSTLKIQPAELGDSAMYLCASSPGQGLETQYFGPGTRLLVL.

V gene TRBV27 combines with J gene TRBJ1-5, with D maybe TRBD1 (5 bases). Trimming removed 1 base at V and 5 bases at J, with 15 bases between. The CDR3 consists of 16 residues. Germline V CDR1 and CDR2: MNHEY, SMNVEV (reference sequence). The CDR3 bases are TGTGCCAGCAGTTTATGGGCAGGGACGACGGATCAGCCCCAGCATTTT. Protein product: CASSLWAGTTDQPQHF.

This sequence joins TRBV4-1 and TRBJ1-2; D gene uncertain. This CDR3 contains 17 residues. The V gene's germline CDR1 is MGHRA and CDR2 YSYEKL. V was cut by 0 bases and J by 4 bases, with 18 bases left in between. CDR3 protein: CASSQELGLSLSYGYTF. CDR3 in DNA: TGCGCCAGCAGCCAAGAGTTGGGTCTGAGCCTTAGCTATGGCTACACCTTC.

The gene calls are TRBV12-3 or TRBV12-4 and TRBJ1-2; tentatively, D is TRBD1 (6 bases). The CDR3 extends over 13 amino acids. Trimming removed 2 bases from V and 8 bases from J, with 12 bases in between. DNA of the CDR3: TGTGCCAGCAGTTTAATGGGGGCTGGAGGCTACACCTTC. Amino acid sequence: CASSLMGAGGYTF.

The chain links TRBV6-2 or TRBV6-3 to TRBJ1-1; D not certain. The CDR3 runs 15 residues. Germline CDR1 MNHEY, CDR2 SVGEGT. Trimming left V 0 bases short and J 4 bases short, with 12 bases between. The CDR3 here is CASSYSKGIRTEAFF. CDR3 bases: TGTGCCAGCAGTTACTCAAAGGGTATACGCACTGAAGCTTTCTTT.

This clonotype appeared many times. The chain employs TRBV6-2 or TRBV6-3 and TRBJ1-5; tentatively, D is TRBD1 (6 bases). The germline V gene encodes CDR1 MNHEY and CDR2 SVGEGT. CDR3 size: 17 residues. V shed 8 bases and J shed 4 bases, with 24 bases lying between them. CDR3 nucleotide sequence: TGTGCCAGCGAGGGGGGAGCCCAGGGTTCTGTTAATCAGCCCCAGCATTTT. This translates into CASEGGAQGSVNQPQHF.

At least ten counts were recorded for this clonotype. The chain uses TRBV12-3 or TRBV12-4 and TRBJ1-1, with a possible D match to TRBD1 (6 bases). The V and J ends lost 8 bases and 6 bases respectively, with 13 bases between them. This CDR3 comprises 12 residues. CDR3 protein: CASSTGFAEAFF. CDR3 nucleotide sequence: TGTGCCAGCTCAACAGGGTTCGCTGAAGCTTTCTTT.

This clonotype came up many times. The chain links TRBV3-1 to TRBJ1-1; 7 nucleotides align to TRBD1. The CDR3 totals 13 residues. CDR1 and CDR2 (germline): LGHDT, YNNKEL (reference sequence). V lost 2 bases and J lost 5; bases outside the gene matches: 2. The DNA for the CDR3 is TGTGCCAGCAGCCAACAGGGGGGGACTGAAGCTTTCTTT. Translation: CASSQQGGTEAFF.

This clonotype has a count of ten or more. This chain uses TRBV18 with TRBJ1-1; 12 nucleotides align to TRBD1. The germline V gene encodes CDR1 KGHSH and CDR2 LQKENI. J gave up 10 bases and V 3 bases, and 9 bases lay outside the gene matches. CDR3 length equals 15 residues. CDR3 loop: CASSPHGDRGLGAFF. In DNA form, the CDR3 reads TGTGCCAGCTCACCCCACGGGGACAGGGGGCTTGGAGCTTTCTTT.

V is TRBV5-1 and J is TRBJ1-4; D is ambiguous. Germline loops: CDR1 SGHRS, CDR2 YFSETQ. The V gene lost 4 bases and the J gene lost 2 bases, with 6 bases spanning the gap. This CDR3 is built from 13 residues. DNA of the CDR3: TGCGCCAGCAGCAAGGACACTAATGAAAAACTGTTTTTT. Translated: CASSKDTNEKLFF.

This clonotype was detected many times. The rearrangement uses TRBV6-1 and TRBJ1-1; 8 bases fit TRBD1. The CDR3 is 17 amino acids. Germline V gene data show CDR1 as MNHNS and CDR2 as SASEGT. V shed 6 bases and J 2 bases; nucleotides not matched to a gene: 14. The CDR3 reads CASRLRQGAVGNTEAFF. Here the CDR3 DNA reads TGTGCCAGCAGGCTCCGGCAGGGGGCTGTTGGAAACACTGAAGCTTTCTTT.

The chain combines TRBV27 with TRBJ2-2; 7 bases map to TRBD1. The CDR3 sequence is 18 residues long. Trimming took 5 bases from V and 2 from J; bases not matched to a gene: 14. Germline V CDR1 and CDR2: MNHEY, SMNVEV (reference sequence). The CDR3: CASSPLSRGGPNTGELFF. The CDR3 coding sequence is TGTGCCAGCAGTCCCCTCTCCCGAGGGGGCCCAAACACCGGGGAGCTGTTTTTT.

V is TRBV4-2 and J is TRBJ1-2; D unclear. Germline CDR1 is LGHNA and CDR2 is YNFKEQ. The CDR3 has 12 amino acids. Trimming stripped 1 base from V and 10 bases from J, with 10 bases between. The CDR3 protein is CASSQVSDVYTF. The DNA of the CDR3 is TGTGCCAGCAGCCAAGTTAGTGATGTCTACACCTTC.

The gene calls are TRBV7-2 and TRBJ1-4, with D unresolved. V gave up 1 base and J gave up 9 bases, with 18 bases separating them. Germline V CDR1 and CDR2: SGHTA, FQGNSA. The CDR3 has 16 residues. Here the CDR3 DNA reads TGTGCCAGCAGCTTAGACCACACCTCCTCTGGCAAAAAACTGTTTTTT. Translation: CASSLDHTSSGKKLFF.

This clonotype appeared a few times. V is TRBV7-9 and J is TRBJ2-5; D remains unclear. Germline CDR1 reads SEHNR; CDR2 reads FQNEAQ (reference sequence). V was trimmed by 2 bases and J by 3 bases, leaving 7 bases between them. This CDR3 is 13 amino acids long. In DNA form, the CDR3 reads TGTGCCAGCAGCTTAATGGAGAAAGAGACCCAGTACTTC. It is translated as CASSLMEKETQYF.

This clonotype was recorded many times. The V gene is TRBV20-1, the J gene TRBJ1-5; 9 bases line up with TRBD1. This CDR3 has 13 amino acids. Germline trimming cut 4 bases from V and 4 bases from J; bases unmatched to any gene: 2. Germline V lookup: CDR1 DFQATT, CDR2 SNEGSKA (reference sequence). For the CDR3, the DNA is TGCAGTGCTATAGGACAGGGGAATCAGCCCCAGCATTTT. Translating it yields CSAIGQGNQPQHF.

This clonotype has a handful of counts. This chain connects TRBV7-9 to TRBJ2-2; D ambiguous. This CDR3 region has 16 residues. The germline gives CDR1 SEHNR, CDR2 FQNEAQ (reference sequence). V was clipped by 2 bases and J by 6 bases, with 16 bases between them. The CDR3 sequence is CASSLSESWGSGELFF. CDR3 coding DNA: TGTGCCAGCAGCTTATCGGAGAGCTGGGGTTCCGGGGAGCTGTTTTTT.

The J gene is TRBJ1-2, the V gene TRBV5-4; TRBD1 is a possible D gene (5 bases). CDR1 is SGHNT and CDR2 is YYREEE in the germline V gene (reference sequence). The V gene lost 4 bases and the J gene lost 2 bases, with 12 bases spanning the gap. The CDR3 has 14 amino acids. The CDR3 region is CASSEPDTNYGYTF. CDR3 bases: TGTGCCAGCAGCGAGCCGGACACGAACTATGGCTACACCTTC.